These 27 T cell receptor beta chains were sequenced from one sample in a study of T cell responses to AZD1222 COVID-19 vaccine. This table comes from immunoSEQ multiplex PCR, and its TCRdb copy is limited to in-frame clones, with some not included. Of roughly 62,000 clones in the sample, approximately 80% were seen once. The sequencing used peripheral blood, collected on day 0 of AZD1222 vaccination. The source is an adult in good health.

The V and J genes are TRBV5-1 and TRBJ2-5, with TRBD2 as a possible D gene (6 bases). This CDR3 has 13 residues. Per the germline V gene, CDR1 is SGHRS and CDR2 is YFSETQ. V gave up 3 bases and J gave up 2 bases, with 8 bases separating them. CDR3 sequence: CASSSGTQETQYF. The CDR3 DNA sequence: TGCGCCAGCAGCTCAGGGACTCAAGAGACCCAGTACTTC. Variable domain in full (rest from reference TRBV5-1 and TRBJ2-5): KAGVTQTPRYLIKTRGQQVTLSCSPISGHRSVSWYQQTPGQGLQFLFEYFSETQRNKGNFPGRFSGRQFSNSRSEMNVSTLELGDSALYLCASSSGTQETQYFGPGTRLLVL.

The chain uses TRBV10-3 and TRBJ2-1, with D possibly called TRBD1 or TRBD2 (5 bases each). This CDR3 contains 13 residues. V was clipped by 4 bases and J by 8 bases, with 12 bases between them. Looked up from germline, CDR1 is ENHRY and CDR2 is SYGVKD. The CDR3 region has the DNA TGTGCCATCAGTGGGGGGTTGGCAGATGAGCAGTTCTTC. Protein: CAISGGLADEQFF.

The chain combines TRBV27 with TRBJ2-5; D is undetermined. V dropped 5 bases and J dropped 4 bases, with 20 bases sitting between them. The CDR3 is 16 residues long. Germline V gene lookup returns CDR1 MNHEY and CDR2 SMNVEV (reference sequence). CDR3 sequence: CASSPGPDPGGETQYF. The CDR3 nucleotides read TGTGCCAGCAGTCCCGGCCCTGACCCCGGCGGAGAGACCCAGTACTTC.

For the CDR3, the DNA is TGTGCCAGCAGCCTACCAGGGTCGAACACTGAAGCTTTCTTT. Protein sequence: CASSLPGSNTEAFF. The chain couples TRBV7-9 to TRBJ1-1, with a possible D match to TRBD1 (5 bases). In germline, CDR1 is SEHNR, CDR2 FQNEAQ (reference sequence). The V end lost 5 bases, the J end lost 1 base, and 11 bases lay between the germline ends. The CDR3 has 14 residues. Combining the CDR3 with reference TRBV7-9 and TRBJ1-1 gives the whole variable domain DTGVSQNPRHKITKRGQNVTFRCDPISEHNRLYWYRQTLGQGPEFLTYFQNEAQLEKSRLLSDRFSAERPKGSFSTLEIQRTEQGDSAMYLCASSLPGSNTEAFFGQGTRLTVV.

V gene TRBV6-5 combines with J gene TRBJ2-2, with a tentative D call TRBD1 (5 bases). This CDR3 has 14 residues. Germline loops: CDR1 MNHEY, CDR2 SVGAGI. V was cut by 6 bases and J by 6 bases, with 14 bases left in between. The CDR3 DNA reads TGTGCCAGCAGAACAACTCCAGGGCCCGGGGAGCTGTTTTTT. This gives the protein CASRTTPGPGELFF.

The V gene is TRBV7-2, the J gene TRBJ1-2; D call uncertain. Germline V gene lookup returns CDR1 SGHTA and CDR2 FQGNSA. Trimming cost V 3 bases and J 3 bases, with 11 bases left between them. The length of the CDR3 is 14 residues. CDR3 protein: CASSFGDWDYGYTF. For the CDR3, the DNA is TGTGCCAGCAGCTTTGGGGATTGGGACTATGGCTACACCTTC.

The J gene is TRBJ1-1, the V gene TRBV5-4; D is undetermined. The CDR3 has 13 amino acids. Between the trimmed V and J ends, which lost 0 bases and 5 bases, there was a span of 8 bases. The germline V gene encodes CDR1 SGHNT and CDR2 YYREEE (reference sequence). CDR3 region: CASSLGVLTEAFF. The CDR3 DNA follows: TGTGCCAGCAGCTTGGGGGTATTGACTGAAGCTTTCTTT.

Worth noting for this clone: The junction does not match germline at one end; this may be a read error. This CDR3 reads CSVGQRLNTGAFF. The CDR3 nucleotides are TGCAGCGTTGGACAGAGACTTAACACTGGAGCTTTCTTT. The J gene is TRBJ1-1, the V gene TRBV29-1, with D tentatively TRBD1 (5 bases). Per germline, CDR1 SQVTM and CDR2 ANQGSEA. This CDR3 is built from 13 residues. Drawing the rest from reference TRBV29-1 and TRBJ1-1, the complete variable domain is SAVISQKPSRDICQRGTSLTIQCQVDSQVTMMFWYRQQPGQSLTLIATANQGSEATYESGFVIDKFPISRPNLTFSTLTVSNMSPEDSSIYLCSVGQRLNTGAFFGQGTRLTVV.

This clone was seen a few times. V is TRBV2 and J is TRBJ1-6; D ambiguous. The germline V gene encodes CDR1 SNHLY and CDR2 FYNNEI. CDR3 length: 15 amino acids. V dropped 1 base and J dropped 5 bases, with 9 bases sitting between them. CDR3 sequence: CASSEGRFNNSPLHF. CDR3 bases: TGTGCCAGCAGTGAAGGCCGGTTTAATAATTCACCCCTCCACTTT. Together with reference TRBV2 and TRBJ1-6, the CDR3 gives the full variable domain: EPEVTQTPSHQVTQMGQEVILRCVPISNHLYFYWYRQILGQKVEFLVSFYNNEISEKSEIFDDQFSVERPDGSNFTLKIRSTKLEDSAMYFCASSEGRFNNSPLHFGNGTRLTVT.

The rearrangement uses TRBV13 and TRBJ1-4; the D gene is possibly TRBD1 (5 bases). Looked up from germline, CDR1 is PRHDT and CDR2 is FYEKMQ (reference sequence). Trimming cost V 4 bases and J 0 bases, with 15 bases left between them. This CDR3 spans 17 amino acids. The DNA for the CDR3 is TGTGCCAGCAGCTCCCCGGGACGAGGAGCAACTAATGAAAAACTGTTTTTT. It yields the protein CASSSPGRGATNEKLFF.

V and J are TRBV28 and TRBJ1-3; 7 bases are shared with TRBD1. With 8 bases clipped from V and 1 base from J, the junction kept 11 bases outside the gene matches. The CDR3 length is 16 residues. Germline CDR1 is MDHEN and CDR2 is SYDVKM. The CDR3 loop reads CASAEGTVTSGNTIYF. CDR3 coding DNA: TGTGCCAGCGCTGAAGGGACAGTAACTTCTGGAAACACCATATATTTT.

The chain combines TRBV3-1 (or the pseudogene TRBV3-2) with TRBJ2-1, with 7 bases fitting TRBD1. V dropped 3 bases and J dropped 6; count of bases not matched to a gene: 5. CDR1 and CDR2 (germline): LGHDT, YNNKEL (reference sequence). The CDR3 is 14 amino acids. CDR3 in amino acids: CASSHLGQLNEQFF. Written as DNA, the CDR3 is TGTGCCAGCAGCCACCTGGGACAGCTCAATGAGCAGTTCTTC.

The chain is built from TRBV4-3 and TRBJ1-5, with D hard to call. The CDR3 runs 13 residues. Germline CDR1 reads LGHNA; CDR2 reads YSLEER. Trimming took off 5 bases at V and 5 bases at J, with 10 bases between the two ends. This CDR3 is CASSYEVDQPQHF. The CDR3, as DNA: TGCGCCAGCAGCTATGAGGTGGATCAGCCCCAGCATTTT.

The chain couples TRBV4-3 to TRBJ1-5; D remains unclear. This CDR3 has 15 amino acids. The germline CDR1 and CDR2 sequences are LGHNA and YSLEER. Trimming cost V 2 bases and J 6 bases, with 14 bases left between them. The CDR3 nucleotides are TGCGCCAGCAGCCAATCTAGACATTTGGGTCAGCCCCAGCATTTT. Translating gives CASSQSRHLGQPQHF.

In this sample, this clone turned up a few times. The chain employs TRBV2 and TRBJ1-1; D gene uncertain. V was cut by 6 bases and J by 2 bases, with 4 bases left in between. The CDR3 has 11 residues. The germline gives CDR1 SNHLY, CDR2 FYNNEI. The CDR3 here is CASRSNTEAFF. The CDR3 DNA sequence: TGTGCCAGCAGGAGTAACACTGAAGCTTTCTTT.

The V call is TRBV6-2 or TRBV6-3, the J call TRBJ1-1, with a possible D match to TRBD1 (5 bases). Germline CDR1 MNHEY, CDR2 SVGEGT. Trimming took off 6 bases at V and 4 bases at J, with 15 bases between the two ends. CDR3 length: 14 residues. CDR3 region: CASSRYVGGTEAFF. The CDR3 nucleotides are TGTGCCAGCAGCCGCTACGTGGGGGGCACTGAAGCTTTCTTT.

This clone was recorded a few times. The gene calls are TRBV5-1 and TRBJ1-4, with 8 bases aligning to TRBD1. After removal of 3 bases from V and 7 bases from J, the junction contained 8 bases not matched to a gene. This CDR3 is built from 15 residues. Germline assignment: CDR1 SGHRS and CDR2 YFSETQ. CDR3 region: CASSSPGTGGEKLFF. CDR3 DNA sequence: TGCGCCAGCAGCTCCCCCGGGACAGGAGGTGAAAAACTGTTTTTT.

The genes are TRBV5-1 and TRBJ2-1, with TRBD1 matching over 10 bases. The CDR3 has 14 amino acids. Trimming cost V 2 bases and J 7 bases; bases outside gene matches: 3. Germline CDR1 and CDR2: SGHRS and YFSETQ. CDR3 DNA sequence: TGCGCCAGCAGCTTAGGACAGGGGGAAAATGAGCAGTTCTTC. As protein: CASSLGQGENEQFF.

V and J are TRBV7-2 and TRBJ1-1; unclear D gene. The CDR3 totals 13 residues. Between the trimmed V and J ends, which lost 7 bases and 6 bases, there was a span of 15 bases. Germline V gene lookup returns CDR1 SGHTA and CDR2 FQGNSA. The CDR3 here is CASTSLVSAEAFF. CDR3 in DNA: TGTGCCAGCACCTCACTCGTATCCGCTGAAGCTTTCTTT.

CDR3 nucleotide sequence: TGTGCCAGCAGCAAAGTGGGGCGGGGCTATGGCTACACCTTC. This sequence encodes CASSKVGRGYGYTF. This rearrangement joins TRBV7-9 to TRBJ1-2; tentative D call: TRBD1 (5 bases). Germline V CDR1 and CDR2: SEHNR, FQNEAQ (reference sequence). The length of the CDR3 is 14 residues. V lost 5 bases to trimming and J lost 4 bases, with 14 bases between them.

For the CDR3, the DNA is TGTGCCAGTAGTCCCCCCAGGGGGTCGGCTGAAGCTTTCTTT. Residues: CASSPPRGSAEAFF. The V and J genes are TRBV19 and TRBJ1-1, with 7 bases that match TRBD1. CDR1 and CDR2 (germline): LNHDA, SQIVND (reference sequence). The CDR3 length is 14 residues. Trimming removed 5 bases from V and 6 bases from J; junction bases left unmatched: 9. The variable domain in full, completed from reference TRBV19 and TRBJ1-1, reads DGGITQSPKYLFRKEGQNVTLSCEQNLNHDAMYWYRQDPGQGLRLIYYSQIVNDFQKGDIAEGYSVSREKKESFPLTVTSAQKNPTAFYLCASSPPRGSAEAFFGQGTRLTVV.

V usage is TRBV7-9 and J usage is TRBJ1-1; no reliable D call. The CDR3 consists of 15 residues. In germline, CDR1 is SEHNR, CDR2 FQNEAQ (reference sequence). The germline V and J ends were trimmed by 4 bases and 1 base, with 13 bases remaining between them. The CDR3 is CASSSPSVANTEAFF. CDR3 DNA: TGTGCCAGCAGCTCCCCTTCTGTGGCGAACACTGAAGCTTTCTTT.

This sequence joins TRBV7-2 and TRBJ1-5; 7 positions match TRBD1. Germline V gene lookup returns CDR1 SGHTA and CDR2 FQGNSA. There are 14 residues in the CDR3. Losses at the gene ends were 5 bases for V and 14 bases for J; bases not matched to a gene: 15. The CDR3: CASSRAEGAWDKHF. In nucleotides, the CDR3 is TGTGCCAGCAGCCGGGCGGAGGGGGCCTGGGATAAGCATTTT.

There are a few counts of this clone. The DNA for the CDR3 is TGTGCCAGCAGCGTTGGACAGGGGAGTCAGCCCCAGCATTTT. As protein: CASSVGQGSQPQHF. V usage is TRBV9 and J usage is TRBJ1-5; TRBD1 agrees at 9 bases. Germline CDR1 and CDR2: SGDLS and YYNGEE. The V segment lost 2 bases and the J segment 6 bases; nucleotides outside the gene matches: 3. The CDR3 consists of 14 residues.

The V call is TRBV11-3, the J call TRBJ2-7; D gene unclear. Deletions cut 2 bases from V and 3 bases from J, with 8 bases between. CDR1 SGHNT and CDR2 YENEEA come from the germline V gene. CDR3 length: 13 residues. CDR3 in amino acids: CASSLSQDYEQYF. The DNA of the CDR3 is TGTGCCAGCAGCTTAAGCCAGGACTACGAGCAGTACTTC.

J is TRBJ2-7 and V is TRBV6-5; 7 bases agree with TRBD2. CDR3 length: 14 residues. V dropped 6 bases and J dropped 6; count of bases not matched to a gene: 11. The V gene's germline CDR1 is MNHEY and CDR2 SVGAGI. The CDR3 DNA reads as TGTGCCAGCAGCCACGGAGCGGGGCCCGGCGAGCAGTACTTC. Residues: CASSHGAGPGEQYF.

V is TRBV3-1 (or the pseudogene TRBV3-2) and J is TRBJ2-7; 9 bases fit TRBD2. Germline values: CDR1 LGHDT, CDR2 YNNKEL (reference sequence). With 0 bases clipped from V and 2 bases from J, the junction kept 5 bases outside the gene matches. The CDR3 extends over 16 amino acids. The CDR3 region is CASSQDSASGAYEQYF. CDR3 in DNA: TGTGCCAGCAGCCAAGATTCGGCTAGCGGGGCCTACGAGCAGTACTTC.